This entry is about one T cell receptor (beta chain). Its target is not known. V dropped 7 bases and J dropped 8; count of bases not matched to a gene: 12. Germline CDR1 SQVTM, CDR2 ANQGSEA. The CDR3 sequence is 14 residues long. The data originate from a study of cytomegalovirus exposure and HLA in healthy donors. Study at large: As released early, the data held 65 million to 90 million unique TCRs from HLA-typed donors. The study, taken as a whole, reports: Accounts indicate the classifier identified cytomegalovirus status with strong specificity and sensitivity. The investigators catalogued 150 to 200 TCR beta chains as cytomegalovirus-associated. The authors considered a cluster of highly shared sequence variants likely to be a sequencing artifact.

It was with 60 Vbeta and 13 Jbeta primers that the PCR ran. TCRdb's table, derived via immunoSEQ multiplex PCR, lists solely in-frame clones and lacks some. The table records 55,000 to 85,000 clones, approximately 78% of them present only once. The receptor comes from a man aged 18 to 35 in good health and CMV-seropositive. The sample taken for sequencing was PBMCs. J is TRBJ2-7 and V is TRBV29-1; 12 bases agree with TRBD1. The CDR3 sequence: CSADSGTGGPKQYF. The CDR3 coding sequence is TGCAGCGCCGATTCCGGGACAGGGGGCCCAAAGCAGTACTTC.